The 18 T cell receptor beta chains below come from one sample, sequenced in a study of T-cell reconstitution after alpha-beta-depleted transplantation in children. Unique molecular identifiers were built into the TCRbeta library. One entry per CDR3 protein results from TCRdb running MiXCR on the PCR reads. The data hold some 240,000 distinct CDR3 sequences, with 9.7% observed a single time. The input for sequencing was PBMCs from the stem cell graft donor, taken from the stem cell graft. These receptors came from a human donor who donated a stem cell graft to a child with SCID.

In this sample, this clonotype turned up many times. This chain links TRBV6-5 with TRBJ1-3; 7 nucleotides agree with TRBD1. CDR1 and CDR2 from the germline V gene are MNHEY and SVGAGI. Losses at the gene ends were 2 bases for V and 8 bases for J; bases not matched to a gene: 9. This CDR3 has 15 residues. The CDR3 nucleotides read TGTGCCAGCAGTTACGAGGGAGGGGGCAGGTACACCATATATTTT. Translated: CASSYEGGGRYTIYF.

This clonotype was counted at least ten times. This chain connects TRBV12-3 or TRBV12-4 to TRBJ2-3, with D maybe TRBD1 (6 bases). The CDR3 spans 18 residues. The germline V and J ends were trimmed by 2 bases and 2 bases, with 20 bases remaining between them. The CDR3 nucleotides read TGTGCCAGCAGTTTAACCGTGGGACACCTAAGCGCCACAGATACGCAGTATTTT. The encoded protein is CASSLTVGHLSATDTQYF.

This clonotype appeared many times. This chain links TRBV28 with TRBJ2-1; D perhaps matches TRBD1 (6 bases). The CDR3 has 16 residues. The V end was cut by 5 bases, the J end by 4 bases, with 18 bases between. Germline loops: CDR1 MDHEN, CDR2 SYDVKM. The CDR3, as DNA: TGTGCCAGCAGTCCCAATCCGGGACAAGCGTACAATGAGCAGTTCTTC. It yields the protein CASSPNPGQAYNEQFF.

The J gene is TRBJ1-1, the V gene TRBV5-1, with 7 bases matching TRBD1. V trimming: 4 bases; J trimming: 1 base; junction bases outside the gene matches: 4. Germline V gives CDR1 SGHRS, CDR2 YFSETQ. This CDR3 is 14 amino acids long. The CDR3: CASSRDRANTEAFF. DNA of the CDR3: TGCGCCAGCAGCCGCGACAGGGCGAACACTGAAGCTTTCTTT.

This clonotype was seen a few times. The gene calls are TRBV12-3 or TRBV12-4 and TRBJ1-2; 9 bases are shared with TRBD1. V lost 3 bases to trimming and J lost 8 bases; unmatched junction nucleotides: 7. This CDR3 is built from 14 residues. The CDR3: CASSFMRTGDGYTF. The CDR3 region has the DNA TGTGCCAGCAGTTTTATGCGGACAGGGGACGGCTACACCTTC.

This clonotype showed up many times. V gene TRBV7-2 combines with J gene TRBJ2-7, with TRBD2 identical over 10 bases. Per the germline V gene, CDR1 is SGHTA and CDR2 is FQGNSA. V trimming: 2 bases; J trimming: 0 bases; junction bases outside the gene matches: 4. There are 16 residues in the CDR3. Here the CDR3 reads CASSLWASGGSYEQYF. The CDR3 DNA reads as TGTGCCAGCAGCTTATGGGCTAGCGGGGGCTCCTACGAGCAGTACTTC.

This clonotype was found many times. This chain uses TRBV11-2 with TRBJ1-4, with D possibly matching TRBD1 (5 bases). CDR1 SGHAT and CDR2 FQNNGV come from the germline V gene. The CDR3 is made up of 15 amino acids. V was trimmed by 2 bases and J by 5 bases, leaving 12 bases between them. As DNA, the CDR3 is TGTGCCAGCAGCTTATCGGGCAGGGCGAATGAAAAACTGTTTTTT. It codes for CASSLSGRANEKLFF.

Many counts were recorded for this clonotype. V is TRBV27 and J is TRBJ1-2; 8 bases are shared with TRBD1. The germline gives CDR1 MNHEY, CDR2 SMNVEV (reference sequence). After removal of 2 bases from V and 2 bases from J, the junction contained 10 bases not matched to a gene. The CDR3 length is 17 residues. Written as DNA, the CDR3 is TGTGCCAGCAGTTTAACGGTCCCCCAGGGGGCGAACTATGGCTACACCTTC. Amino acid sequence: CASSLTVPQGANYGYTF.

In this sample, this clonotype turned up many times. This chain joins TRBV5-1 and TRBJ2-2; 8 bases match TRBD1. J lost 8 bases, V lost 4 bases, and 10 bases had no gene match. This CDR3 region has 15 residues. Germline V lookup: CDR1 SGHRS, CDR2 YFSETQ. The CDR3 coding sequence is TGCGCCAGCAGCCCATATCTCGGACAGGGAGGGGAGCTGTTTTTT. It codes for CASSPYLGQGGELFF. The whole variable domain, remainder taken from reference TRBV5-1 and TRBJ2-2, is KAGVTQTPRYLIKTRGQQVTLSCSPISGHRSVSWYQQTPGQGLQFLFEYFSETQRNKGNFPGRFSGRQFSNSRSEMNVSTLELGDSALYLCASSPYLGQGGELFFGEGSRLTVL.

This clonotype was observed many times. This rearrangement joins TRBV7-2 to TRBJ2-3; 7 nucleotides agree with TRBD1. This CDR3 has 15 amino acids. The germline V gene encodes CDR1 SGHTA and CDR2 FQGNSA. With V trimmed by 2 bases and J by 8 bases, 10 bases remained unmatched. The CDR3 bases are TGTGCCAGCAGCTTAAGAGGGGGCGAATACGGTACGCAGTATTTT. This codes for CASSLRGGEYGTQYF.

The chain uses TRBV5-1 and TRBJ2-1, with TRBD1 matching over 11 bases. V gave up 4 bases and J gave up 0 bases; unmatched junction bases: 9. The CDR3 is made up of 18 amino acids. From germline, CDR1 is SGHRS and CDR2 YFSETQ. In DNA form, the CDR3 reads TGCGCCAGCAGCCCCGCCGGGACAGGGGGGAGCTCCTACAATGAGCAGTTCTTC. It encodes CASSPAGTGGSSYNEQFF. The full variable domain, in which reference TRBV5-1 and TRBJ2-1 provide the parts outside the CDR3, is KAGVTQTPRYLIKTRGQQVTLSCSPISGHRSVSWYQQTPGQGLQFLFEYFSETQRNKGNFPGRFSGRQFSNSRSEMNVSTLELGDSALYLCASSPAGTGGSSYNEQFFGPGTRLTVL.

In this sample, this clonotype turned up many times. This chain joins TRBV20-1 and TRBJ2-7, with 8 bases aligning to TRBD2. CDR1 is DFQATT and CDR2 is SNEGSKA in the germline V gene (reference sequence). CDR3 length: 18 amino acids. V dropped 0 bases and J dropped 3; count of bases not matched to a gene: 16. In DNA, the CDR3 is TGCAGTGCTAGAGACCTAAAATTCCTAGCGGGTCAATTCTACGAGCAGTACTTC. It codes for CSARDLKFLAGQFYEQYF.

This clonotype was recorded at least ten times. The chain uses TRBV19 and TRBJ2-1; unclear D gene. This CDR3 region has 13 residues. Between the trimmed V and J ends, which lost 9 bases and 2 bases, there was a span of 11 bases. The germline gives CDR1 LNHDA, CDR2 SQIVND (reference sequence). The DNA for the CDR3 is TGTGCCAGCACCGACACCCCCTACAATGAGCAGTTCTTC. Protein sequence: CASTDTPYNEQFF.

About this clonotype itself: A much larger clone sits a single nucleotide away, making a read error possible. The CDR3 region is CAISPFIAGASQETQYF. The CDR3 DNA follows: TGTGCCATCTCACCATTCATAGCGGGGGCGTCGCAAGAGACCCAGTACTTC. The chain joins TRBV18 to TRBJ2-5, with 9 bases aligning to TRBD2. The CDR3 totals 17 residues. The germline V gene has CDR1 KGHSH and CDR2 LQKENI.

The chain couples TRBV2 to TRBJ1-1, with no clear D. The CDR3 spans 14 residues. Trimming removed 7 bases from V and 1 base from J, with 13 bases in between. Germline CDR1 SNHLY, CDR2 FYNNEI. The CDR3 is CASMVAGTNTEAFF. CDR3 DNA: TGTGCCAGCATGGTGGCAGGAACGAACACTGAAGCTTTCTTT.

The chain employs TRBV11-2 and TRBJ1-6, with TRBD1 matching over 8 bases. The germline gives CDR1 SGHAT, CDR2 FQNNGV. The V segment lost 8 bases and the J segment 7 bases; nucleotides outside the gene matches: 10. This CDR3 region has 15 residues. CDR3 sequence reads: CASGWTRDRNSPLHF. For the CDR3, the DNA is TGTGCCAGCGGCTGGACGAGGGACAGGAATTCACCCCTCCACTTT.

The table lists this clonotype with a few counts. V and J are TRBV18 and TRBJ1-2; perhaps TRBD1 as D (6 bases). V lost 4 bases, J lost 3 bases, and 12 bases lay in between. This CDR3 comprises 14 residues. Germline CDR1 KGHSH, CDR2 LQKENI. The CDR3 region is CASSRTASHYGYTF. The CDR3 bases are TGTGCCAGCTCACGGACAGCCTCCCACTATGGCTACACCTTC.

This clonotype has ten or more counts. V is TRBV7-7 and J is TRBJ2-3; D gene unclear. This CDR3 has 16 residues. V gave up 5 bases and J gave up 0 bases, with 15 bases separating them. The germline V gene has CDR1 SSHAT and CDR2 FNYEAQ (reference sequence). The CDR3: CASSGTRRPSTDTQYF. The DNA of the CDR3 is TGTGCCAGCAGCGGTACACGTAGACCTAGCACAGATACGCAGTATTTT.